The rows below give T cell receptor beta chains drawn from one sample of a study of cytomegalovirus exposure and HLA in healthy donors. Profiling relied on immunoSEQ multiplex PCR, and the TCRdb table lists in-frame clones only, not all of them. Among some 240,000 clones listed, around nine tenths were seen once. The sequencing input was PBMCs. The receptors stem from a girl aged 2 to 9 in good health and CMV-seronegative. CDR3s include the opening cysteine and the closing phenylalanine or tryptophan. Fields, in order: D gene, J gene, V gene, clone size, CDR3 DNA, CDR3 protein. The D gene is left open where the match is weak. Rows may omit the clone size; those that give it use once, few, many or a size class.

- | TRBJ1-5 | TRBV7-2 | once | TGTGCCAGCAGCTTAGTCCTGGGGGGAATCCAGCCCCAGCATTTT | CASSLVLGGIQPQHF
- | TRBJ2-3 | TRBV6-5 | once | TGTGCCAGCAGTCGGACTGTTACTAGCACAGATACGCAGTATTTT | CASSRTVTSTDTQYF
- | TRBJ2-1 | TRBV18 | - | TGTGCCAGCTCACCATTAACGGGAGCATACAATGAGCAGTTCTTC | CASSPLTGAYNEQFF
TRBD2 | TRBJ2-2 | TRBV19 | few | TGTGCCAGTAGTGGGACTAGCACGGCCGGGGAGCTGTTTTTT | CASSGTSTAGELFF
- | TRBJ1-3 | TRBV30 | - | TGTGCCTGGAGTGTCCAGAGGCAGGGCTCTGGAAACACCATATATTTT | CAWSVQRQGSGNTIYF
TRBD1 | TRBJ1-2 | TRBV19 | - | TGTGCCAGTAGTATAGACCGGGACAGGGACCTCTATGGCTACACCTTC | CASSIDRDRDLYGYTF
TRBD2 | TRBJ2-2 | TRBV6-5 | - | TGTGCCAGCAGCTACGGACCGACTAGCGTCACCGGGGAGCTGTTTTTT | CASSYGPTSVTGELFF
- | TRBJ1-5 | TRBV19 | once | TGTGCCAGCCTGGGGGTTTACAGGGCGGGCCAGCCCCAGCATTTT | CASLGVYRAGQPQHF
TRBD2 | TRBJ2-1 | TRBV29-1 | - | TGCAGCGTTGTTAGGGCTAGCGGTAACAATGAGCAGTTCTTC | CSVVRASGNNEQFF
TRBD1 | TRBJ1-4 | TRBV6-5 | - | TGCGCAGGGGGCCTACCTGCAACTAATGAAAAACTGTTTTTT | CAGGLPATNEKLFF
- | TRBJ2-2 | TRBV9 | - | TGTGCCAGCAGCGATAGGGGGGGGCGGAACACCGGGGAGCTGTTTTTT | CASSDRGGRNTGELFF
TRBD1 | TRBJ1-1 | TRBV10-3 | once | TGTGCCATCAGTGGCCGGGGGACAGGGAACCAAGCTGAAGCTTTCTTT | CAISGRGTGNQAEAFF
- | TRBJ2-1 | TRBV5-4 | - | TGTGCCAGCAGCTTCCCAGGTTACAATGAGCAGTTCTTC | CASSFPGYNEQFF
TRBD1 | TRBJ1-4 | TRBV6-1 | - | TGTGCCAGCAGAGAGGGACAGGGTTACGAAAAACTGTTTTTT | CASREGQGYEKLFF
- | TRBJ2-1 | TRBV7-2 | - | TGTGCCAGCAGCTTAGGGACTATAGCCGAGCAGTTCTTC | CASSLGTIAEQFF
TRBD2 | TRBJ2-2 | TRBV9 | - | TGTGCCAGCAGCGTGGGGGAGGGAGGCGGGGAGCTGTTTTTT | CASSVGEGGGELFF
- | TRBJ2-2 | TRBV9 | - | TGTGCCAGCAGCGTAGATGAGACAGCGAACACCGGGGAGCTGTTTTTT | CASSVDETANTGELFF
- | TRBJ1-5 | TRBV30 | - | TGTGCCTGGAGCCACGGGGGGGGTAGCAATCAGCCCCAGCATTTT | CAWSHGGGSNQPQHF
TRBD1 | TRBJ1-5 | TRBV5-6 | - | TGTGCCAGCAGCTTAGGGACAGGGGGCTTTCAGCCCCAGCATTTT | CASSLGTGGFQPQHF
- | TRBJ2-5 | TRBV5-4 | - | TGTGCCAGCAGCTTGGTCGACAGTATGGAGACCCAGTACTTC | CASSLVDSMETQYF
- | TRBJ1-1 | TRBV28 | - | TGTGCCAGCAGTTTAGGAGGGATAATGACTGAAGCTTTCTTT | CASSLGGIMTEAFF
- | TRBJ1-4 | TRBV6-5 | - | TGTGCCAGCAGTTCCCGACATTCTGAAAAACTGTTTTTT | CASSSRHSEKLFF
TRBD1 | TRBJ2-7 | TRBV7-9 | - | TGTGCCAGTACAGGGGACATAAACTACGAGCAGTACTTC | CASTGDINYEQYF
TRBD2 | TRBJ2-3 | TRBV5-8 | - | TGTGCCAGCAGCATCGGACTAGCGGGAGGGACAGATACGCAGTATTTT | CASSIGLAGGTDTQYF
TRBD1 | TRBJ2-7 | TRBV5-1 | few | TGCGCCAGCAGCTCCCCGCCCCGGGACAGAATAGAGCAGTACTTC | CASSSPPRDRIEQYF
TRBD1 | TRBJ2-7 | TRBV28 | - | TGTGCCAGCAGGCCGGGACAGAAAAAGTACGAGCAGTACTTC | CASRPGQKKYEQYF
TRBD1 | TRBJ1-3 | TRBV5-1 | - | TGCGCCAGCAGCCCCGGGACAGGGGTGGGAGGAAACACCATATATTTT | CASSPGTGVGGNTIYF
- | TRBJ2-3 | TRBV5-5 | - | TGTGCCAGCAGCGGGTTTGCAGGGGATACGCAGTATTTT | CASSGFAGDTQYF
TRBD2 | TRBJ2-3 | TRBV30 | - | TGTGCCTCTGAACCCCTAGCGGGGGGGCAGGTAGATACGCAGTATTTT | CASEPLAGGQVDTQYF
TRBD2 | TRBJ2-7 | TRBV30 | - | TGTGCCTGGAGTTTGGGGGGGACGAGCTACGAGCAGTACTTC | CAWSLGGTSYEQYF
TRBD2 | TRBJ2-1 | TRBV13 | - | TGTGCCAGCCGGACTAGCGGCCATGAGCAGTTCTTC | CASRTSGHEQFF
TRBD2 | TRBJ2-1 | TRBV18 | - | TGTGCCAGCTCGGGGGGGGATGAGCAGTTCTTC | CASSGGDEQFF
- | TRBJ2-7 | TRBV5-1 | - | TGCGCCAGCAGTTCGGAGTACGAGCAGTACTTC | CASSSEYEQYF
TRBD1 | TRBJ2-5 | TRBV30 | - | TGTGCCTGGAGTGTAGGGGACAGGGGGCAAGAGACCCAGTACTTC | CAWSVGDRGQETQYF
TRBD2 | TRBJ2-5 | TRBV5-6 | - | TGTGCCAGCAGCTGGGGGGGAGTAGAGACCCAGTACTTC | CASSWGGVETQYF
- | TRBJ1-6 | TRBV19 | - | TGTGCCAGTAGTATCGGGGGGCCTAATAATTCACCCCTCCACTTT | CASSIGGPNNSPLHF
TRBD2 | TRBJ2-7 | TRBV19 | - | TGTGCCAGTAGTATAAGGACTAGCGGACCCTACGAGCAGTACTTC | CASSIRTSGPYEQYF
- | TRBJ1-6 | TRBV19 | - | TGTGCCAGTAGTATAAATCCCGGGGGTAGTGATTCACCCCTCCACTTT | CASSINPGGSDSPLHF
- | TRBJ1-1 | TRBV30 | - | TGTGCCTGGAGTAGGGGAGGTGGGACTGAAGCTTTCTTT | CAWSRGGGTEAFF
TRBD2 | TRBJ2-1 | TRBV19 | - | TGTGCCAGTAGTGCTGAATCCGGGACTAGCTACAATGAGCAGTTCTTC | CASSAESGTSYNEQFF